This T cell receptor beta chain emerged from a study of T-cell reconstitution after alpha-beta-depleted transplantation in children. Study-level points and caveats: There were reportedly several hundred expanded graft clones from which alpha-beta T cells came about two months after transplant. The authors attributed T-cell counts and diversity one year after transplant mostly to newly produced T cells. Surviving recipient T cells and thymic progenitors accounted for the high day-60 TCRbeta diversity observed in some patients.

This clonotype turned up a few times. What it binds is not known. This CDR3 comprises 16 residues. The germline V and J ends were trimmed by 5 bases and 0 bases, with 13 bases remaining between them. TCRbeta library preparation incorporated unique molecular identifiers. In TCRdb, the PCR reads were re-called with MiXCR into one record per CDR3 protein. The sample shows about 490,000 distinct CDR3 sequences, about 10% of them seen only once. This specimen consisted of PBMCs, obtained before TCRalphabeta/CD19-depleted stem cell transplant. The TCR was taken from a child aged 2 to 15 with inherited bone marrow failure, due to receive a stem cell transplant. J is TRBJ2-2 and V is TRBV12-3 or TRBV12-4; D tentatively fits TRBD1 or TRBD2 (5 bases each). CDR3 bases: TGTGCCAGCAGTAATCAAGGGGACGCGAACACCGGGGAGCTGTTTTTT. Translating gives CASSNQGDANTGELFF.